One sample yielded the 8 T cell receptor beta chains listed below, sequenced in a study of graft-versus-host responses after intestinal transplantation. Libraries were prepared by immunoSEQ multiplex PCR; TCRdb keeps only in-frame clonotypes and omits some of them. The sample includes around 92,000 clones, roughly 88% of them seen just once. The starting material was PBMCs, obtained 255 days after intestinal transplant. Source of these receptors: a human patient who received an intestinal transplant, so some T cells may come from the graft donor.

The chain links TRBV27 to TRBJ2-5, with 8 bases matching TRBD2. Trimming at V came to 5 bases and at J to 2 bases, leaving 13 bases not matched to a gene. The CDR3 totals 17 residues. CDR1 MNHEY and CDR2 SMNVEV come from the germline V gene (reference sequence). CDR3 region: CASSPLGGGIGQETQYF. CDR3 DNA: TGTGCCAGCAGTCCCCTCGGGGGGGGAATCGGGCAAGAGACCCAGTACTTC.

Turning to this clone: One end of the junction fails to match germline, which may point to a read error. This chain connects TRBV10-1 to TRBJ1-5; D unclear. CDR1 WNHNN and CDR2 SYGVQD come from the germline V gene (reference sequence). The CDR3 loop spans 13 amino acids. CDR3 loop: CASSDKGKQPQHF. The CDR3, as DNA: TGCGCCAGCAGTGACAAGGGCAAACAGCCCCAGCATTTT.

The gene calls are TRBV27 and TRBJ2-7, with D possibly matching TRBD1 (6 bases). V lost 5 bases and J lost 1, with 9 bases in between. Germline CDR1 reads MNHEY; CDR2 reads SMNVEV (reference sequence). This CDR3 region has 13 residues. CDR3 region: CASSVTGSYEQYF. For the CDR3, the DNA is TGTGCCAGCAGTGTGACAGGTTCCTACGAGCAGTACTTC.

This clone appeared once. CDR3 amino acids: CASRADRLYGYTF. Written as DNA, the CDR3 is TGTGCCAGCAGAGCAGACAGGCTCTATGGCTACACCTTC. The chain links TRBV5-5 to TRBJ1-2, with a tentative D call TRBD1 (6 bases). V was shortened by 5 bases and J by 4 bases, with 12 bases between the two germline ends. The CDR3 contains 13 residues. CDR1 is SGHKS and CDR2 is YYEKEE in the germline V gene (reference sequence).

The table lists this clone with a count of one. V is TRBV27 and J is TRBJ2-2; either TRBD1 or TRBD2 may supply D (5 bases each). CDR1 and CDR2 (germline): MNHEY, SMNVEV (reference sequence). There are 15 residues in the CDR3. Deletions cut 5 bases from V and 4 bases from J, with 14 bases between. The CDR3 sequence is CASSIRDGLTGELFF. The CDR3 nucleotides are TGTGCCAGCAGTATCAGGGACGGACTCACCGGGGAGCTGTTTTTT.

The genes are TRBV30 and TRBJ2-5; D is tentatively TRBD1 or TRBD2 (7 bases each). The CDR3 spans 15 residues. The V end lost 0 bases, the J end lost 7 bases, and 18 bases lay between the germline ends. Per germline, CDR1 GTSNPN and CDR2 SVGIG (reference sequence). CDR3 protein: CAWSVGGQASGTQYF. CDR3 bases: TGTGCCTGGAGTGTCGGTGGACAGGCTAGCGGGACCCAGTACTTC.

This clone was observed once. The conserved final phenylalanine or tryptophan is absent from the CDR3, which likely points to a read error. The DNA is left out, because the CDR3 cannot be placed on it with certainty; the CDR3 is given as TCRdb lists it. The rearrangement links TRBV11-3 to TRBJ1-2. The CDR3 extends over 14 residues, inclusive of both ends. Germline-derived CDR1 and CDR2 are SGHNT and YENEEA. CDR3 sequence: CASSRPADLGKTYG.

The rearrangement joins TRBV2 to TRBJ1-4, with D possibly being TRBD1 (6 bases). There are 14 residues in the CDR3. V lost 5 bases and J lost 5, with 12 bases in between. Germline CDR1 reads SNHLY; CDR2 reads FYNNEI. The CDR3, as DNA: TGTGCCAGCAGTCAACAGGGCCTGAATGAAAAACTGTTTTTT. Amino acid sequence: CASSQQGLNEKLFF. The variable domain in full, with the rest retrieved from reference TRBV2 and TRBJ1-4, is EPEVTQTPSHQVTQMGQEVILRCVPISNHLYFYWYRQILGQKVEFLVSFYNNEISEKSEIFDDQFSVERPDGSNFTLKIRSTKLEDSAMYFCASSQQGLNEKLFFGSGTQLSVL.